In this sample, the clone carrying this T cell receptor (beta chain) turned up a few times. Its antigen is undetermined. The sample originates from a study of CD8+ T cells in alopecia areata. General study findings and limits: The study also sequences resident alphabeta T cells of normal skin in scalp samples. It was less clear whether patients shared TCRs than it was in mice, possibly because of HLA. Relative to normal scalp, lesional scalp, especially alopecia totalis/universalis, showed higher clonality.

RNA extraction and reverse transcription yielded cDNA as sequencing template. TCRdb's copy holds only in-frame clones and misses some; the assay was immunoSEQ multiplex PCR. The sample holds some 160,000 clones; less than 65% are singletons and the top ten take 35% to 40%. The V and J ends lost 2 bases and 2 bases respectively, with 9 bases between them. Per germline, CDR1 SEHNR and CDR2 FQNEAQ (reference sequence). The CDR3 is 14 amino acids. The sequencing sample was made of CD8+ T cells sorted from blood. The clonotype originates from a human donor in good health. The rearrangement joins TRBV7-9 to TRBJ2-5; tentatively, D is TRBD1 (5 bases). The CDR3 spells CASSLSAGQETQYF. Here the CDR3 DNA reads TGTGCCAGCAGCTTATCGGCAGGGCAAGAGACCCAGTACTTC.